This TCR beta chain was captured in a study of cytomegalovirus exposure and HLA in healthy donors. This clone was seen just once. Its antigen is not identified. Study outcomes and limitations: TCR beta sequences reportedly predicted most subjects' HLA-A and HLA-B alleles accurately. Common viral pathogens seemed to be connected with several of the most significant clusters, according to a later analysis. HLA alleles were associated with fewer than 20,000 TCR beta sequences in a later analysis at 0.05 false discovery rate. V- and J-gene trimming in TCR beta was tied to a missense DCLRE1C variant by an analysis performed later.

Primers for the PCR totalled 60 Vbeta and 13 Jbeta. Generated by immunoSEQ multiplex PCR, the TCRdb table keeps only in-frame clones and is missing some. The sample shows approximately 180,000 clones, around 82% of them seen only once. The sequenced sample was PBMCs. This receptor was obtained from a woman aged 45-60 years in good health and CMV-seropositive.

The CDR3 DNA reads TGCGCCAGCAGCCAAGATGAGGCCGGTGAGGGAAACACCATATATTTT. This translates into CASSQDEAGEGNTIYF. The J gene is TRBJ1-3, the V gene TRBV4-1, with D hard to call. Germline V gene data show CDR1 as MGHRA and CDR2 as YSYEKL. The ends were cut back, 0 bases at V and 4 bases at J, with 13 bases in the middle. The CDR3 totals 16 residues.